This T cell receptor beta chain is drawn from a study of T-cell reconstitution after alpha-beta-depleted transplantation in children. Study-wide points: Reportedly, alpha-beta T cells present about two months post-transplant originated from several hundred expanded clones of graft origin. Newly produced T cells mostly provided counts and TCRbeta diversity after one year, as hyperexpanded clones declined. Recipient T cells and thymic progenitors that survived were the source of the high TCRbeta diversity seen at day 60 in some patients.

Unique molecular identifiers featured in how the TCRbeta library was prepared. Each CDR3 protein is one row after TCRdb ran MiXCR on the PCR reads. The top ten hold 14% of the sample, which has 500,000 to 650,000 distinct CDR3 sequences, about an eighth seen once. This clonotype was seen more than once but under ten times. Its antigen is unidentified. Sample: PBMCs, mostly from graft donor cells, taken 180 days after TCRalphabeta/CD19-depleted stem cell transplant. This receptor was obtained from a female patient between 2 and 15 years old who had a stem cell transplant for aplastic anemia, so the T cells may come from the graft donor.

The CDR3 region is CASSQVRGGSYEQYF. CDR3 DNA: TGCGCCAGCAGCCAGGTTAGAGGGGGCTCCTACGAGCAGTACTTC. The V gene is TRBV4-3, the J gene TRBJ2-7, with a possible D match to TRBD1 (6 bases). Between the trimmed V and J ends, which lost 3 bases and 0 bases, there was a span of 12 bases. The germline V gene encodes CDR1 LGHNA and CDR2 YSLEER. The CDR3 extends over 15 amino acids.